Listed below are T cell receptor beta chains from one sample, sequenced in a study of CD8 T cells in ankylosing spondylitis. TCRdb processed the 5' RACE reads anew with MiXCR; each CDR3 protein has one entry. The table includes about 190,000 distinct CDR3 sequences, 13% detected once. The sequenced sample consisted of blood, either unsorted or a sorted T cell fraction (not recorded which). The origin of the receptors is a female donor with ankylosing spondylitis or in good health (not recorded which). The CDR3 runs from the conserved cysteine through the conserved F or W. The D gene is left open where the match is weak. Size tells how often a clone was seen (once, few, many) or the class of an expanded clone, and some rows leave it out.

d_call clone_size j_call v_call cdr3_nt cdr3_aa
TRBD2 many TRBJ2-2 TRBV10-3 TGTGCCATCAGGGGGACTAGCGGGAGACGTACCGGGGAGCTGTTTTTT CAIRGTSGRRTGELFF
TRBD2 - TRBJ2-7 TRBV6-1 TGTGCCAGCAGCAACGGACTAGCGGTAGGATACGAGCAGTACTTC CASSNGLAVGYEQYF
TRBD2 - TRBJ2-3 TRBV12-3/TRBV12-4 TGTGCCAGCAGTTTAAGGACTAGCGGGGGGAGTACGCAGTATTTT CASSLRTSGGSTQYF
- few TRBJ2-1 TRBV24-1 TGTGCCACCAGTGATGGAGTAGGGAATGAGCAGTTCTTC CATSDGVGNEQFF
TRBD1 few TRBJ1-6 TRBV20-1 TGCAGTGCTAGGACCAGGACAGGGGAGAATTCACCCCTCCACTTT CSARTRTGENSPLHF
TRBD1 - TRBJ1-5 TRBV19 TGTGCCAGTACCGTTACAGGGGGGAAACAGCCCCAGCATTTT CASTVTGGKQPQHF
- many TRBJ1-2 TRBV20-1 TGCAGTGCCGGCCAAGGGATCCAACTGCTCTACACCTTC CSAGQGIQLLYTF
TRBD2 many TRBJ2-2 TRBV11-2 TGTGCCAGCAGCTTACCCGGGAGGACCACCGGGGAGCTGTTTTTT CASSLPGRTTGELFF
TRBD1 many TRBJ2-2 TRBV7-6 TGTGCCAGCAGCCCCCGACAGGGCAGTATAGCGACCGGGGAGCTGTTTTTT CASSPRQGSIATGELFF
- - TRBJ2-7 TRBV30 TGTGCCTGGAGTGTAGGATACTCCTACGAGCAGTACTTC CAWSVGYSYEQYF
- many TRBJ2-7 TRBV13 TGTGCCAGCAGCCAGATAGGAGAATATCACTACGAGCAGTACTTC CASSQIGEYHYEQYF
TRBD1 - TRBJ1-5 TRBV29-1 TGCAGCGTTTCGGCCGGACAGGGTACCGATCAGCCCCAGCATTTT CSVSAGQGTDQPQHF
- few TRBJ2-7 TRBV9 TGTGCCAGCAGCGTAGGAGGAGGGAACTCCTACGAGCAGTACTTC CASSVGGGNSYEQYF
TRBD2 - TRBJ2-1 TRBV3-1 TGTGCCAGCAGCCAAGCCTTAGCGGGAGGAGGAGAGCAGTTCTTC CASSQALAGGGEQFF
TRBD1 few TRBJ2-2 TRBV4-3 TGCGCCAGCAGCCAGACCGGGACAGATAACACCGGGGAGCTGTTTTTT CASSQTGTDNTGELFF
- many TRBJ1-4 TRBV11-2 TGTGCCAGCAGCTGGGACCGCACGCGCGAAAAACTGTTTTTT CASSWDRTREKLFF
TRBD1 many TRBJ2-7 TRBV12-3/TRBV12-4 TGTGCCAGCAGGGGGACAGGGGTCCACGAGCAGTACTTC CASRGTGVHEQYF
- many TRBJ1-1 TRBV11-2 TGTGCCAGCAGCTTTCAGGGAGGGAACACTGAAGCTTTCTTT CASSFQGGNTEAFF
TRBD2 many TRBJ2-7 TRBV7-2 TGTGCCAGCAGCTTATATACGACTAGCGCCTACGAGCAGTACTTC CASSLYTTSAYEQYF
- - TRBJ2-3 TRBV27 TGTGCCAGCAGTCCCCCCAAGGGAGGAATAGATACGCAGTATTTT CASSPPKGGIDTQYF
- many TRBJ1-2 TRBV12-3/TRBV12-4 TGTGCCAGCAGTTGGGGGGGCAAAGATGGCTACACCTTC CASSWGGKDGYTF
TRBD1 many TRBJ1-4 TRBV7-9 TGTGCCAGCAGCTTACCCAAGACAGGGGATGAAAAACTGTTTTTT CASSLPKTGDEKLFF